This T cell receptor beta chain derives from a study of T-cell reconstitution after alpha-beta-depleted transplantation in children. A TCRbeta library incorporating unique molecular identifiers was prepared. Each CDR3 protein is one row after TCRdb ran MiXCR on the PCR reads. The data show almost 250,000 distinct CDR3 sequences, with roughly 24% seen just once and about 2.8% held by the top ten. Study observations and caveats: T-cell counts and diversity at one year following transplant were attributed mainly to newly produced T cells. The origin of high day-60 TCRbeta diversity in some patients lay in surviving recipient T cells and thymic progenitors.

For this clonotype: What it recognizes is unknown.

This CDR3 is built from 16 residues. Germline V gene lookup returns CDR1 SGDLS and CDR2 YYNGEE. The V gene end was trimmed by 0 bases and the J gene end by 4 bases; junction bases not matched to a gene: 6. This TCR came from a girl aged 2 to 10 with Fanconi anemia, due to receive a stem cell transplant. The sequencing here drew on PBMCs, taken before TCRalphabeta/CD19-depleted stem cell transplant. This chain uses TRBV9 with TRBJ2-7; TRBD2 agrees at 11 bases. For the CDR3, the DNA is TGTGCCAGCAGCGTAGCCCCTTCTAGCGGGGGGTACGAGCAGTACTTC. As protein: CASSVAPSSGGYEQYF.